A single sample gave rise to the 32 T cell receptor beta chains below, sequenced in a study of blood T cell repertoires in COVID-19. TCRdb keeps only in-frame clones here, not all; method: immunoSEQ multiplex PCR. The data contain 300,000 to 400,000 clones, approximately 90% of them singletons. The sample consisted of PBMCs or T cells enriched from blood (not recorded which). These receptors came from a woman in her thirties who had been exposed to COVID-19.

The rearrangement joins TRBV6-5 to TRBJ1-1; D is possibly TRBD1 (5 bases). The V end lost 6 bases, the J end lost 11 bases, and 13 bases lay between the germline ends. The CDR3 runs 11 residues. Germline values: CDR1 MNHEY, CDR2 SVGAGI. CDR3 loop: CASRHRREAFF. The CDR3 region has the DNA TGTGCCAGCAGACACAGGAGGGAGGCTTTCTTT.

This sequence joins TRBV4-1 and TRBJ1-2; D uncertain. From germline, CDR1 is MGHRA and CDR2 YSYEKL. V shed 1 base and J shed 1 base, with 19 bases lying between them. The CDR3 is 18 residues long. The CDR3 DNA reads as TGCGCCAGCAGCCAAGGATGGCAGGCTAGGAGGGTTAACTATGGCTACACCTTC. Translation: CASSQGWQARRVNYGYTF.

There are a few counts of this clone. The rearrangement links TRBV21-1 to TRBJ2-7; the DNA was not used to check the table's D call, TRBD1. TRBV21-1 constitutes a pseudogene. This CDR3 contains 14 residues. CDR3 in DNA: TGTGCCAGCAGCAAAGGTTCAGACACCTACGAGCAGTACTTC. It is translated as CASSKGSDTYEQYF.

This rearrangement joins TRBV2 to TRBJ1-2, with TRBD1 identical over 8 bases. V shed 5 bases and J 8 bases; nucleotides not matched to a gene: 7. The CDR3 runs to 13 residues. Germline V lookup: CDR1 SNHLY, CDR2 FYNNEI. CDR3 region: CASSRDRLSGYTF. The CDR3 region has the DNA TGTGCCAGCAGTCGGGACAGGTTATCAGGCTACACCTTC.

The chain uses TRBV21-1 and TRBJ1-2. TRBV21-1 is shown as a pseudogene. The CDR3 is made up of 12 amino acids. CDR3 in amino acids: CASSKSAGGYTF. In nucleotides, the CDR3 is TGTGCCAGCAGCAAATCGGCGGGGGGCTACACCTTC.

This rearrangement joins TRBV15 to TRBJ2-5; 9 bases align to TRBD2. The CDR3 has 13 residues. Trimming at V came to 0 bases and at J to 14 bases, leaving 7 bases not matched to a gene. Germline assignment: CDR1 LNHNV and CDR2 YYDKDF (reference sequence). The DNA for the CDR3 is TGTGCCACCAGCAGAGATGCGGGGGGGGATGTCTACTTC. Its translation: CATSRDAGGDVYF.

This clone was counted a few times. The chain uses TRBV5-1 and TRBJ2-3, with 9 bases matching TRBD2. Trimming removed 6 bases from V and 8 bases from J; junction bases left unmatched: 16. This CDR3 spans 16 amino acids. The germline V gene encodes CDR1 SGHRS and CDR2 YFSETQ. CDR3 amino acids: CASTQGALAGLGTQYF. DNA of the CDR3: TGCGCCAGCACCCAGGGCGCTCTAGCGGGGTTAGGTACGCAGTATTTT.

The rearrangement joins TRBV2 to TRBJ1-4; possible D gene TRBD1, 5 bases. Looked up from germline, CDR1 is SNHLY and CDR2 is FYNNEI. The CDR3 is made up of 19 amino acids. With 5 bases removed from V and 2 bases from J, the gap between germline ends came to 24 bases. CDR3 sequence reads: CASSLPQGGVRRTNEKLFF. Written as DNA, the CDR3 is TGTGCCAGCAGTCTACCGCAGGGTGGGGTAAGAAGGACTAATGAAAAACTGTTTTTT. The entire variable domain, with the rest obtained from reference TRBV2 and TRBJ1-4, is as follows: EPEVTQTPSHQVTQMGQEVILRCVPISNHLYFYWYRQILGQKVEFLVSFYNNEISEKSEIFDDQFSVERPDGSNFTLKIRSTKLEDSAMYFCASSLPQGGVRRTNEKLFFGSGTQLSVL.

The chain has TRBV5-4 and TRBJ1-4, with TRBD1 as a possible D gene (6 bases). The CDR3 covers 18 residues. Looked up from germline, CDR1 is SGHNT and CDR2 is YYREEE (reference sequence). The V end lost 0 bases, the J end lost 7 bases, and 22 bases lay between the germline ends. CDR3 DNA: TGTGCCAGCAGCTTGGAAGAGGGGGAGACAGGCCGGGGTGAAAAACTGTTTTTT. The encoded protein is CASSLEEGETGRGEKLFF.

The chain has TRBV30 and TRBJ2-5, with TRBD1 matching over 8 bases. CDR1 GTSNPN and CDR2 SVGIG come from the germline V gene (reference sequence). This CDR3 region has 15 residues. V gave up 3 bases and J gave up 4 bases; unmatched junction bases: 10. The CDR3 protein is CAWSRTGTRRETQYF. The DNA for the CDR3 is TGTGCCTGGAGCCGGACAGGGACCCGCAGAGAGACCCAGTACTTC.

The V gene is TRBV9, the J gene TRBJ2-7, with TRBD2 matching over 10 bases. Trimming removed 4 bases from V and 5 bases from J; junction bases left unmatched: 9. In germline, CDR1 is SGDLS, CDR2 YYNGEE. CDR3 length: 15 amino acids. Here the CDR3 reads CASSSRPAGGDEQYF. CDR3 DNA: TGTGCCAGCAGCTCCCGGCCAGCGGGGGGGGACGAGCAGTACTTC.

The gene calls are TRBV18 and TRBJ1-5; the match to TRBD1 covers 7 bases. Germline assignment: CDR1 KGHSH and CDR2 LQKENI. The length of the CDR3 is 14 residues. The ends lost 3 bases at V and 2 bases at J; junction bases unmatched: 1. CDR3 protein: CASSPGTGNQPQHF. Written as DNA, the CDR3 is TGTGCCAGCTCACCCGGGACAGGCAATCAGCCCCAGCATTTT.

The chain is built from TRBV9 and TRBJ2-3; D not resolved. Trimming cost V 2 bases and J 1 base, with 11 bases left between them. The CDR3 consists of 15 residues. Germline CDR1 reads SGDLS; CDR2 reads YYNGEE. The CDR3 coding sequence is TGTGCCAGCAGCGTCCCGATCCTAGGCACAGATACGCAGTATTTT. Translated, it gives CASSVPILGTDTQYF.

The V gene is TRBV11-2, the J gene TRBJ1-1; D unresolved. The V gene's germline CDR1 is SGHAT and CDR2 FQNNGV. The V gene lost 2 bases and the J gene lost 10 bases, with 11 bases spanning the gap. The CDR3 runs 12 residues. The CDR3 DNA reads as TGTGCCAGCAGCTTAATTGGGCCAGGAGCTTTCTTT. It encodes CASSLIGPGAFF.

The chain recombines TRBV27 with TRBJ2-7; D is undetermined. Trimming pared 4 bases from V and 5 bases from J, leaving 12 bases between. The germline gives CDR1 MNHEY, CDR2 SMNVEV (reference sequence). The CDR3 runs to 13 residues. The CDR3 DNA sequence: TGTGCCAGCAGTTCCATGACATCGGACGAGCAGTACTTC. Residues: CASSSMTSDEQYF.

The CDR3 sequence is CAISESTGYELVHTF. In nucleotides, the CDR3 is TGTGCCATCAGTGAGTCGACAGGGTATGAGCTGGTGCACACCTTC. The V and J genes are TRBV10-3 and TRBJ1-2, with 7 nucleotides matching TRBD1. The V segment lost 0 bases and the J segment 12 bases; nucleotides outside the gene matches: 13. This CDR3 spans 15 amino acids. From germline, CDR1 is ENHRY and CDR2 SYGVKD.

This rearrangement joins TRBV4-1 to TRBJ2-6; D not certain. The germline gives CDR1 MGHRA, CDR2 YSYEKL. V was clipped by 4 bases and J by 5 bases, with 6 bases between them. CDR3 length equals 13 residues. The CDR3 here is CASSPSWANVLTF. The CDR3 coding sequence is TGCGCCAGCAGCCCATCATGGGCCAACGTCCTGACTTTC.

This sequence joins TRBV25-1 and TRBJ1-1; the D gene is possibly TRBD1 (5 bases). CDR1 MGHDK and CDR2 SYGVNS come from the germline V gene. The CDR3 totals 14 residues. The V and J ends lost 7 bases and 5 bases respectively, with 17 bases between them. The CDR3 protein is CASTPHGGWTEAFF. CDR3 DNA: TGTGCCAGCACCCCACACGGGGGGTGGACTGAAGCTTTCTTT.

The chain is built from TRBV4-3 and TRBJ2-7; D is perhaps TRBD2 (5 bases). Germline V gene data show CDR1 as LGHNA and CDR2 as YSLEER. V was cut by 4 bases and J by 4 bases, with 17 bases left in between. The CDR3 consists of 15 residues. The CDR3 DNA reads TGCGCCAGCAGCCTAGAGACGGTCGGGGTTTACGAGCAGTACTTC. It is translated as CASSLETVGVYEQYF.

This chain connects TRBV2 to TRBJ1-2; D is unresolved. The ends were cut back, 6 bases at V and 6 bases at J, with 11 bases in the middle. Germline V gives CDR1 SNHLY, CDR2 FYNNEI. CDR3 size: 12 residues. CDR3 coding DNA: TGTGCCAGCAGCGCCGAGGGTGATGGCTACACCTTC. It translates to CASSAEGDGYTF. Together with reference TRBV2 and TRBJ1-2, the CDR3 gives the full variable domain: EPEVTQTPSHQVTQMGQEVILRCVPISNHLYFYWYRQILGQKVEFLVSFYNNEISEKSEIFDDQFSVERPDGSNFTLKIRSTKLEDSAMYFCASSAEGDGYTFGSGTRLTVV.

In this sample, this clone turned up once. V is TRBV7-2 and J is TRBJ2-7, with 9 bases that match TRBD1. V lost 0 bases to trimming and J lost 3 bases; unmatched junction nucleotides: 6. The CDR3 contains 16 residues. Germline-derived CDR1 and CDR2 are SGHTA and FQGNSA. The CDR3 is CASSLAVDRGVYEQYF. CDR3 DNA: TGTGCCAGCAGCTTAGCGGTTGACAGGGGGGTCTACGAGCAGTACTTC.

This clone turned up a few times. This CDR3 is also generated by other DNA sequences in the sample. The V gene is TRBV6-1, the J gene TRBJ1-6; the D is unclear. This CDR3 is 14 amino acids long. The germline V gene encodes CDR1 MNHNS and CDR2 SASEGT. V lost 1 base, J lost 4 bases, and 5 bases lay in between. CDR3: CASSEVRYNSPLHF. CDR3 coding DNA: TGTGCCAGCAGTGAAGTCAGATATAATTCACCCCTCCACTTT.

The V and J genes are TRBV4-2 and TRBJ1-2; D gene unclear. This CDR3 is built from 15 residues. Between the trimmed V and J ends, which lost 0 bases and 0 bases, there was a span of 8 bases. CDR1 is LGHNA, CDR2 YNFKEQ, per germline. The CDR3 DNA sequence: TGTGCCAGCAGCCAAGATGCGAGGTCTAACTATGGCTACACCTTC. Its translation: CASSQDARSNYGYTF.

V is TRBV21-1 and J is TRBJ2-7; the DNA was not compared with TRBD1, the D call given in the table. TRBV21-1 is recorded as a pseudogene. This CDR3 spans 15 amino acids. The CDR3 spells CASTPGRGQGYEQYF. The DNA of the CDR3 is TGTGCCAGCACCCCCGGGAGGGGACAGGGCTACGAGCAGTACTTC.

The V gene is TRBV6-2 or TRBV6-3, the J gene TRBJ2-2; D is perhaps TRBD1 (6 bases). The CDR3 totals 14 residues. V lost 5 bases and J 6 bases, leaving 13 bases between the germline ends. The germline CDR1 and CDR2 sequences are MNHEY and SVGEGT. The CDR3 reads CASSTQGSAGELFF. Written as DNA, the CDR3 is TGTGCCAGCAGTACACAGGGTTCTGCCGGGGAGCTGTTTTTT.

This clone was seen a handful of times. The rearrangement uses TRBV6-5 and TRBJ1-4, with a weak D call TRBD1 (6 bases). CDR1 and CDR2 from the germline V gene are MNHEY and SVGAGI. Trimming stripped 5 bases from V and 0 bases from J, with 10 bases between. This CDR3 region has 15 residues. Here the CDR3 reads CASSPQGSTNEKLFF. The CDR3 DNA is TGTGCCAGCAGTCCACAGGGATCAACTAATGAAAAACTGTTTTTT.

The chain employs TRBV4-2 and TRBJ2-3; maybe TRBD1 (5 bases). CDR1 and CDR2 from the germline V gene are LGHNA and YNFKEQ. Trimming took 1 base from V and 4 from J, leaving 9 bases between them. The CDR3 contains 14 residues. The CDR3 DNA is TGTGCCAGCAGCCAAGCCGACAGCCCAGATACGCAGTATTTT. Protein product: CASSQADSPDTQYF.

The J gene is TRBJ2-7, the V gene TRBV4-1; D is unclear. V dropped 0 bases and J dropped 9 bases, with 12 bases sitting between them. The germline gives CDR1 MGHRA, CDR2 YSYEKL. The CDR3 contains 13 residues. The CDR3 DNA reads TGCGCCAGCAGCCAAGATCGTCTCGGTGCGCAGTACTTC. Translated, it gives CASSQDRLGAQYF.

This rearrangement joins TRBV7-9 to TRBJ1-2, with a weak D call TRBD1 (5 bases). Germline CDR1 is SEHNR and CDR2 is FQNEAQ (reference sequence). Trimming took off 3 bases at V and 1 base at J, with 12 bases between the two ends. The CDR3 runs 15 residues. CDR3 nucleotides: TGTGCCAGCAGCTTGCCCTCGACAGATAACTATGGCTACACCTTC. This sequence encodes CASSLPSTDNYGYTF.

This clone was detected once. The V gene is TRBV4-3, the J gene TRBJ1-2; 8 bases fit TRBD1. Looked up from germline, CDR1 is LGHNA and CDR2 is YSLEER. The V segment lost 2 bases and the J segment 3 bases; nucleotides outside the gene matches: 5. CDR3 length: 15 residues. CDR3 in amino acids: CASSQLPGQDYGYTF. The CDR3 nucleotides are TGCGCCAGCAGCCAACTTCCGGGACAGGACTATGGCTACACCTTC.

V and J are TRBV2 and TRBJ2-5, with D tentatively TRBD2 (5 bases). Germline CDR1 and CDR2: SNHLY and FYNNEI. The CDR3 loop spans 12 amino acids. The V and J ends lost 9 bases and 3 bases respectively, with 11 bases between them. The CDR3 here is CASGEWKETQYF. In DNA form, the CDR3 reads TGTGCCAGTGGGGAGTGGAAAGAGACCCAGTACTTC.

This clone was observed a single time. The V call is TRBV4-1, the J call TRBJ2-4; D possibly corresponds to TRBD2 (6 bases). Trimming removed 1 base from V and 1 base from J, with 11 bases in between. CDR3 length equals 16 residues. Germline V gene lookup returns CDR1 MGHRA and CDR2 YSYEKL. CDR3 coding DNA: TGCGCCAGCAGCCAAGGGGGGGTGGTGGCCAAAAACATTCAGTACTTC. Its protein product is CASSQGGVVAKNIQYF.